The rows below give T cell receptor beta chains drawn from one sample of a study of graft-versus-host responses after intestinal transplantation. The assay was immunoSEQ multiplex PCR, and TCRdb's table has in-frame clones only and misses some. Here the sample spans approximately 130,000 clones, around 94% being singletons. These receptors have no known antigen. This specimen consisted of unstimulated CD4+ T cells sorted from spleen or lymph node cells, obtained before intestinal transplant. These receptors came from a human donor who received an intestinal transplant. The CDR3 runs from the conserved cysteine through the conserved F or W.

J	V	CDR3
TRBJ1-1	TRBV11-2	CASSLIITRSLTEAFF
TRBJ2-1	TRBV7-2	CASSLAGGRHNEQFF
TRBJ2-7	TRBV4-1	CASSQDWSRQGKQYF
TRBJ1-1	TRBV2	CASRPQSRNTEAFF
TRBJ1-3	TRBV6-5	CASVGDGNTIYF
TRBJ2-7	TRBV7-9	CASSLGQLSYYEQYF
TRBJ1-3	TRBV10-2	CASRKGGNTIYF
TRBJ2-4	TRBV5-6	CASSWGSGIRNIQYF
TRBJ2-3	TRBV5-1	CASSLGAGDTQYF
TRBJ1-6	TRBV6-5	CASSSDRVNPPLHF
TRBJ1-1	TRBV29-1	CSVGRGGNTEAFF
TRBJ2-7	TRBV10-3	CAISRQGSSYEQYF
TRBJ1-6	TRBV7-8	CASSLRDSENSPLHF
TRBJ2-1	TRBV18	CASSPPRGEWGNEQFF
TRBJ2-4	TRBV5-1	CASSLGGGVGQNIQYF
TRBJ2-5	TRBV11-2	CASSAGTLIETQYF
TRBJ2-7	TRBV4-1	CASSQPSRSYEQYF
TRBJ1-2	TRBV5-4	CASSFGESRPYGYTF
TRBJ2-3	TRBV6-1	CASSPAETGTDTQYF
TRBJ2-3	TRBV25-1	CASSWQGGDTQYF
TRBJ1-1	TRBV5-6	CASSLFDRNTEAFF
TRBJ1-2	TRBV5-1	CASSTQENYGYTF
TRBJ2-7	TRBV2	CASSVRYEQYF
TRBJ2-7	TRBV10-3	CAISEGEHEQYF
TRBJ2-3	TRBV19	CASSIRPSTDTQYF
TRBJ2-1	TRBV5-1	CASSLVAVGGGNNEQFF
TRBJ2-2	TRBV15	CATSLGGGGIGELFF
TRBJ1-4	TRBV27	CASRRAGEGEKLFF
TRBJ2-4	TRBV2	CASRVDVNIQYF
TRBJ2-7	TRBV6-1	CASSEAGAGGGYEQYF
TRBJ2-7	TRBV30	CAWSGDLISYEQYF
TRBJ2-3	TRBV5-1	CASSYRDQDTQYF
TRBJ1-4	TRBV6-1	CASSYYSTGLFF
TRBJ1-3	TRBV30	CAWKGAGAGNTIYF
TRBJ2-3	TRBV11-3	CASSFGPADTQYF
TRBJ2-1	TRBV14	CASSQAGAISSYNEQFF
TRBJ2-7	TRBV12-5	CASGPRVYEQYF
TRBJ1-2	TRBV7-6	CASSQGLMASDGYTF
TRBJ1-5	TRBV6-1	CASSEALLQGKYQPQHF
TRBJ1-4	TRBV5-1	CASSTRTGGEKLFF
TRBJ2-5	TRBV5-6	CASSRGAEETQYF
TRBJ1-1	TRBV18	CASSPAGGDEAFF
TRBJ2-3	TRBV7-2	CASSHSSGPHSRTDTQYF
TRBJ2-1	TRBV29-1	CSGGEAIWNEQFF
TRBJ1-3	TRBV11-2	CASSIRRVYSGNTIYF
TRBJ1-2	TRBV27	CASSPRGGNYGYTF